A single sample is the source of the 5 T cell receptor beta chains below, sequenced in a study of T cell repertoires in cytomegalovirus infection. MiXCR was run by TCRdb on the reads, yielding one entry per CDR3 protein. The sample consists of around 490,000 distinct CDR3 sequences, around a quarter of them appearing once. Sample: PBMCs. The receptors come from a human donor in good health (CMV status not recorded). Some clones in this sample may be carry-over from other donors' samples.

This clonotype was seen many times. The chain has TRBV7-2 and TRBJ2-5; 9 bases map to TRBD2. The ends lost 6 bases at V and 3 bases at J; junction bases unmatched: 8. The germline V gene has CDR1 SGHTA and CDR2 FQGNSA. The CDR3 consists of 15 residues. CDR3: CASRRSGRREETQYF. In nucleotides, the CDR3 is TGTGCCAGCAGACGTAGCGGGAGAAGGGAAGAGACCCAGTACTTC.

V usage is TRBV2 and J usage is TRBJ2-2, with D possibly being TRBD2 (5 bases). This CDR3 is 13 amino acids long. Trimming stripped 6 bases from V and 5 bases from J, with 10 bases between. Per the germline V gene, CDR1 is SNHLY and CDR2 is FYNNEI. CDR3 DNA: TGTGCCAGCAGCGCAGACTATACCGGGGAGCTGTTTTTT. Protein: CASSADYTGELFF. The full variable domain, rest sourced from reference TRBV2 and TRBJ2-2, is EPEVTQTPSHQVTQMGQEVILRCVPISNHLYFYWYRQILGQKVEFLVSFYNNEISEKSEIFDDQFSVERPDGSNFTLKIRSTKLEDSAMYFCASSADYTGELFFGEGSRLTVL.

The chain uses TRBV27 and TRBJ2-1, with D perhaps matching TRBD2 (5 bases). V was shortened by 4 bases and J by 5 bases, with 9 bases between the two germline ends. CDR1 is MNHEY, CDR2 SMNVEV, per germline (reference sequence). There are 13 residues in the CDR3. CDR3: CASSYRGNNEQFF. DNA of the CDR3: TGTGCCAGCAGTTATAGAGGGAACAATGAGCAGTTCTTC.

Ten or more counts support this clonotype. This chain uses TRBV10-3 with TRBJ1-4; D may be TRBD1 (5 bases). The CDR3 covers 14 residues. The germline V gene encodes CDR1 ENHRY and CDR2 SYGVKD. Trimming cost V 5 bases and J 6 bases, with 13 bases left between them. CDR3 in DNA: TGTGCCATCAGTAATCGGGGGGACGATGAAAAACTGTTTTTT. The encoded protein is CAISNRGDDEKLFF.

The chain has TRBV6-1 and TRBJ1-6; 8 bases match TRBD1. The germline V gene encodes CDR1 MNHNS and CDR2 SASEGT. Unmatched junction bases numbered 14, after V lost 2 bases and J lost 14 bases. This CDR3 is built from 16 residues. CDR3 residues: CASSETMTGAVGALHF. The CDR3 bases are TGTGCCAGCAGTGAAACCATGACAGGGGCGGTTGGAGCCCTCCACTTT.